Below, 7 T cell receptor beta chains from the same sample are listed, as sequenced in a study of blood T cells in healthy people across ages. With a J-beta primer mix and a sample-barcoded 5' primer, a second PCR ran about 7 to 11 cycles. One entry per CDR3 protein results from TCRdb running MiXCR on the 5' RACE reads. The sample holds about 580,000 distinct CDR3 sequences, around 50% seen once. Sequenced material: blood. The receptors originated from a man at least 80 years old in good health.

This clonotype came up a few times. The V gene is TRBV2, the J gene TRBJ1-2, with a tentative D call TRBD1 (6 bases). Germline values: CDR1 SNHLY, CDR2 FYNNEI. The length of the CDR3 is 14 residues. Deletions cut 9 bases from V and 5 bases from J, with 19 bases between. The CDR3 DNA is TGTGCCAGTAACAGACAGGCGTCCGAATATGGCTACACCTTC. Its translation: CASNRQASEYGYTF.

This clonotype has only a few counts. V and J are TRBV7-9 and TRBJ2-1; perhaps TRBD1 as D (6 bases). The CDR3 contains 16 residues. V lost 4 bases, J lost 8 bases, and 21 bases lay in between. The germline CDR1 and CDR2 sequences are SEHNR and FQNEAQ (reference sequence). For the CDR3, the DNA is TGTGCCAGCAGCTCCGGAACCGGGACATACGGCCATGAGCAGTTCTTC. Its protein is CASSSGTGTYGHEQFF.

The chain uses TRBV30 and TRBJ1-4; D may be TRBD1 (6 bases). The length of the CDR3 is 14 residues. Germline CDR1 is GTSNPN and CDR2 is SVGIG (reference sequence). The V and J ends lost 4 bases and 2 bases respectively, with 11 bases between them. CDR3 sequence (DNA): TGTGCCTGGAACAGGGTGGTGACTAATGAAAAACTGTTTTTT. Translated, it gives CAWNRVVTNEKLFF.

This rearrangement joins TRBV6-6 to TRBJ2-7; D ambiguous. The germline CDR1 and CDR2 sequences are MNHNY and SVGAGI (reference sequence). The length of the CDR3 is 12 residues. Trimming took off 5 bases at V and 3 bases at J, with 8 bases between the two ends. CDR3 sequence: CASSTVLYEQYF. CDR3 in DNA: TGTGCCAGCAGTACAGTACTCTACGAGCAGTACTTC.

This clonotype was seen a single time. This chain's CDR3 is CASSQDSQGQYF. In DNA form, the CDR3 reads TGCGCCAGCAGCCAAGATTCGCAGGGTCAGTACTTC. This rearrangement joins TRBV4-1 to TRBJ2-5, with a possible D match to TRBD1 (5 bases). In germline, CDR1 is MGHRA, CDR2 YSYEKL. The CDR3 has 12 amino acids. V lost 0 bases to trimming and J lost 11 bases, with 10 bases between them.

This clonotype was detected only a few times. The chain links TRBV7-2 to TRBJ2-6; D unresolved. This CDR3 spans 15 amino acids. V dropped 1 base and J dropped 0 bases, with 4 bases sitting between them. Germline V gene lookup returns CDR1 SGHTA and CDR2 FQGNSA. The DNA for the CDR3 is TGTGCCAGCAGCTTAGGCGACTCTGGGGCCAACGTCCTGACTTTC. This gives the protein CASSLGDSGANVLTF.

The chain combines TRBV5-1 with TRBJ2-3, with TRBD2 as a possible D gene (6 bases). The ends were cut back, 4 bases at V and 4 bases at J, with 10 bases in the middle. This CDR3 comprises 13 residues. Looked up from germline, CDR1 is SGHRS and CDR2 is YFSETQ. Here the CDR3 reads CASSRSGADTQYF. The CDR3 nucleotides are TGCGCCAGCAGCCGTTCGGGGGCAGATACGCAGTATTTT.